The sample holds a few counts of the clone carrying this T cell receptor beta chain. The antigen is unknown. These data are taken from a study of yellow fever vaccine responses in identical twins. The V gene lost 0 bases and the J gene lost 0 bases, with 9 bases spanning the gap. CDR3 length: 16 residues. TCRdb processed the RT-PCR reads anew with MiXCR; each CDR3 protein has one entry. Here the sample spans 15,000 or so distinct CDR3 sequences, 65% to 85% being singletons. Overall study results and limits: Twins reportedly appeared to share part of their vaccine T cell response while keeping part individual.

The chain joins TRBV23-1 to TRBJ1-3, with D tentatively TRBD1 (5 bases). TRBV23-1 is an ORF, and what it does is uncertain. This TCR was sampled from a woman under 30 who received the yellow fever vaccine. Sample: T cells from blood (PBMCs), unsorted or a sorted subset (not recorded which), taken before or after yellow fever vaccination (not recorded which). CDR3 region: CASSQSYRNSGNTIYF. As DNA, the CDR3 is TGCGCCAGCAGTCAATCGTACAGGAACTCTGGAAACACCATATATTTT.